One sample yielded the 24 T cell receptor beta chains listed below, sequenced in a study of blood T cell repertoires in COVID-19. Sequencing used immunoSEQ multiplex PCR; TCRdb keeps in-frame clones, though not all of them. The sample has about 410,000 clones, 89% seen once. The sequencing sample was made of peripheral blood. All receptors derive from a woman aged 40 to 50 with COVID-19, enrolled during active disease.

The chain joins TRBV25-1 to TRBJ2-7; maybe TRBD2 (6 bases). The CDR3 is made up of 14 amino acids. CDR1 MGHDK and CDR2 SYGVNS come from the germline V gene. V was trimmed by 2 bases and J by 0 bases, leaving 8 bases between them. The CDR3 DNA reads as TGTGCCAGCAGTGAAACGGAGGGCTCCTACGAGCAGTACTTC. Its translation: CASSETEGSYEQYF.

This clone was recorded only once. This chain links TRBV24-1 with TRBJ1-2; TRBD1 aligns across 9 bases. The V and J ends lost 7 bases and 6 bases, in that order; junction bases with no gene match: 8. The CDR3 sequence is 14 residues long. Germline V gene lookup returns CDR1 KGHDR and CDR2 SFDVKD. CDR3: CATSPGTGKHGYTF. In DNA form, the CDR3 reads TGTGCCACCAGCCCGGGGACAGGGAAACATGGCTACACCTTC.

The V and J genes are TRBV29-1 and TRBJ1-4; TRBD1 matches 7 bases. Per germline, CDR1 SQVTM and CDR2 ANQGSEA. V lost 6 bases to trimming and J lost 8 bases; unmatched junction nucleotides: 12. The CDR3 contains 14 residues. The CDR3 reads CSVLRTGGNEKLFF. The CDR3 DNA sequence: TGCAGCGTCCTAAGGACAGGCGGAAACGAAAAACTGTTTTTT.

The chain links TRBV5-1 to TRBJ1-1; D call uncertain. V lost 4 bases and J lost 1, with 14 bases in between. The CDR3 is 15 residues long. The germline V gene has CDR1 SGHRS and CDR2 YFSETQ. The CDR3 here is CASSRKEGANTEAFF. The CDR3, as DNA: TGCGCCAGCAGCCGCAAGGAGGGTGCGAACACTGAAGCTTTCTTT.

The rearrangement uses TRBV20-1 and TRBJ1-2; D perhaps matches TRBD1 (6 bases). The CDR3 contains 12 residues. V shed 3 bases and J shed 3 bases, with 8 bases lying between them. Germline CDR1 DFQATT, CDR2 SNEGSKA (reference sequence). The CDR3 bases are TGCAGTGCTAGTTCAGGGGACTATGGCTACACCTTC. It codes for CSASSGDYGYTF.

The rearrangement uses TRBV20-1 and TRBJ2-3; TRBD2 agrees at 8 bases. V was clipped by 3 bases and J by 7 bases; unmatched bases: 6. The V gene's germline CDR1 is DFQATT and CDR2 SNEGSKA (reference sequence). This CDR3 has 13 amino acids. As DNA, the CDR3 is TGCAGTGCTAGTCTGGCGGGGGGAAATACGCAGTATTTT. Translating gives CSASLAGGNTQYF.

This sequence joins TRBV10-3 and TRBJ2-7; 12 nucleotides line up with TRBD1. CDR1 is ENHRY, CDR2 SYGVKD, per germline. This CDR3 contains 15 residues. V lost 6 bases, J lost 3 bases, and 6 bases stayed unmatched. In DNA form, the CDR3 reads TGTGCCATCAGGGGGACAGGGGGCGAATACTACGAGCAGTACTTC. Amino acid sequence: CAIRGTGGEYYEQYF.

CDR3 sequence (DNA): TGTGCCAGCAGCCCCGTGGAGGCAGGCGTTAACTATGGCTACACCTTC. It translates to CASSPVEAGVNYGYTF. The chain couples TRBV6-2 or TRBV6-3 to TRBJ1-2; no definite D call. The CDR3 is 16 amino acids. Germline V gene data show CDR1 as MNHEY and CDR2 as SVGEGT. V lost 6 bases and J lost 1, with 18 bases in between.

CDR3 nucleotide sequence: TGCAGCGTGGCCGGGACTAGCGGGAGGGCGGCTGAGCAGTTCTTC. It specifies CSVAGTSGRAAEQFF. The gene calls are TRBV29-1 and TRBJ2-1; the match to TRBD2 covers 16 bases. CDR3 size: 15 residues. J gave up 9 bases and V 6 bases, and 8 bases lay outside the gene matches. CDR1 SQVTM and CDR2 ANQGSEA come from the germline V gene.

The gene calls are TRBV2 and TRBJ1-5; D gene unclear. This CDR3 is built from 15 residues. Between the trimmed V and J ends, which lost 3 bases and 5 bases, there was a span of 14 bases. Looked up from germline, CDR1 is SNHLY and CDR2 is FYNNEI. CDR3 sequence reads: CASSDQTFGDQPQHF. The DNA of the CDR3 is TGTGCCAGCAGTGACCAGACCTTCGGGGATCAGCCCCAGCATTTT.

J is TRBJ2-5 and V is TRBV6-5, with 9 positions matching TRBD1. J was trimmed by 4 bases and V by 5 bases; bases with no gene match: 5. The germline V gene encodes CDR1 MNHEY and CDR2 SVGAGI. This CDR3 is built from 14 residues. The chain's CDR3 is CASSTLQGAETQYF. CDR3 bases: TGTGCCAGCAGTACCCTACAGGGGGCAGAGACCCAGTACTTC.

V usage is TRBV6-5 and J usage is TRBJ1-2; no clear D gene. The V and J ends lost 0 bases and 4 bases respectively, with 12 bases between them. CDR1 is MNHEY and CDR2 is SVGAGI in the germline V gene. The CDR3 loop spans 15 amino acids. The CDR3 nucleotides are TGTGCCAGCAGTTACTCGAACGACATCTCCTATGGCTACACCTTC. Encoded protein: CASSYSNDISYGYTF.

The chain employs TRBV7-6 and TRBJ1-5; TRBD1 aligns across 7 bases. From germline, CDR1 is SGHVS and CDR2 FNYEAQ. The CDR3 totals 14 residues. The V gene end was trimmed by 2 bases and the J gene end by 5 bases; junction bases not matched to a gene: 3. CDR3 bases: TGTGCCAGCAGCTTAAGCCAGGGGGATCAGCCCCAGCATTTT. It yields the protein CASSLSQGDQPQHF.

The rearrangement uses TRBV27 and TRBJ2-7; the D is unclear. The CDR3 extends over 14 amino acids. Germline CDR1 MNHEY, CDR2 SMNVEV (reference sequence). Between the trimmed V and J ends, which lost 5 bases and 7 bases, there was a span of 18 bases. The CDR3 reads CASSVRSWSGEQYF. In DNA, the CDR3 is TGTGCCAGCAGTGTTAGGTCCTGGTCGGGTGAGCAGTACTTC.

This clone was seen a single time. This chain joins TRBV15 and TRBJ1-1, with 7 positions matching TRBD1. Germline CDR1 is LNHNV and CDR2 is YYDKDF (reference sequence). The CDR3 is made up of 16 amino acids. After removal of 6 bases from V and 3 bases from J, the junction contained 13 bases not matched to a gene. The CDR3 sequence: CATSTTGAILDTEAFF. In nucleotides, the CDR3 is TGTGCCACCAGTACCACAGGGGCCATATTAGACACTGAAGCTTTCTTT.

This chain uses TRBV6-5 with TRBJ1-2; no definite D call. Between the trimmed V and J ends, which lost 0 bases and 7 bases, there was a span of 9 bases. Germline V gives CDR1 MNHEY, CDR2 SVGAGI. The length of the CDR3 is 13 residues. The CDR3 loop reads CASSYSTPSGYTF. CDR3 nucleotide sequence: TGTGCCAGCAGTTACTCAACACCGTCTGGCTACACCTTC.

The rearrangement links TRBV7-2 to TRBJ1-2; D remains ambiguous. The germline V gene has CDR1 SGHTA and CDR2 FQGNSA. V was trimmed by 4 bases and J by 4 bases, leaving 13 bases between them. The length of the CDR3 is 14 residues. This CDR3 is CASSSTPPGYGYTF. In DNA form, the CDR3 reads TGTGCCAGCAGCTCAACGCCCCCAGGCTATGGCTACACCTTC.

This chain joins TRBV10-2 and TRBJ1-2; D is unclear. The CDR3 has 13 amino acids. Germline lookup yields CDR1 WSHSY and CDR2 SAAADI. V lost 4 bases and J 1 base, leaving 7 bases between the germline ends. This CDR3 is CASSASRNYGYTF. DNA for the CDR3: TGCGCCAGCAGTGCCAGTCGTAACTATGGCTACACCTTC.

V gene TRBV5-1 combines with J gene TRBJ2-3; 9 bases agree with TRBD1. Germline CDR1 reads SGHRS; CDR2 reads YFSETQ. The CDR3 has 14 residues. The V and J ends lost 3 bases and 4 bases, in that order; junction bases with no gene match: 3. The CDR3, as DNA: TGCGCCAGCAGCTCCGGGACAGGGTCAGATACGCAGTATTTT. Its translation is CASSSGTGSDTQYF.

The rearrangement links TRBV10-3 to TRBJ2-7; possible D gene TRBD2, 6 bases. V lost 3 bases to trimming and J lost 2 bases, with 11 bases between them. The V gene's germline CDR1 is ENHRY and CDR2 SYGVKD. The CDR3 is 14 amino acids. CDR3 nucleotides: TGTGCCATCAGTGACCCGGGAGCCCCCTACGAGCAGTACTTC. It encodes CAISDPGAPYEQYF.

The V gene is TRBV19, the J gene TRBJ2-7; D unresolved. Between the trimmed V and J ends, which lost 6 bases and 9 bases, there was a span of 12 bases. The CDR3 loop spans 11 amino acids. Germline CDR1 and CDR2: LNHDA and SQIVND (reference sequence). The CDR3 sequence: CASSHGSGQYF. The CDR3, as DNA: TGTGCCAGTAGCCACGGGTCCGGGCAGTACTTC.

V gene TRBV5-1 combines with J gene TRBJ2-1, with 7 bases identical to TRBD2. The CDR3 is 15 residues long. Germline V gene sequence: CDR1 SGHRS, CDR2 YFSETQ. V shed 3 bases, J shed 5 bases, and the junction held 8 bases outside the gene matches. The CDR3 DNA follows: TGCGCCAGCAGCTCTTCCGGGACTATCGACAATGAGCAGTTCTTC. Translating it yields CASSSSGTIDNEQFF.

This chain links TRBV5-6 with TRBJ2-5; no clear D. This CDR3 contains 14 residues. Germline lookup yields CDR1 SGHDT and CDR2 YYEEEE. V was trimmed by 0 bases and J by 2 bases, leaving 8 bases between them. Here the CDR3 DNA reads TGTGCCAGCAGCTTGGCCAGTGTGCAAGAGACCCAGTACTTC. It yields the protein CASSLASVQETQYF.

This clone came up once. The V and J genes are TRBV3-1 (or the pseudogene TRBV3-2) and TRBJ1-2; 11 bases align to TRBD1. The CDR3 totals 15 residues. V dropped 1 base and J dropped 3; count of bases not matched to a gene: 1. Germline CDR1 and CDR2: LGHDT and YNNKEL (reference sequence). For the CDR3, the DNA is TGTGCCAGCAGCCAAGTGGGACAGGGGGACTATGGCTACACCTTC. It is translated as CASSQVGQGDYGYTF.